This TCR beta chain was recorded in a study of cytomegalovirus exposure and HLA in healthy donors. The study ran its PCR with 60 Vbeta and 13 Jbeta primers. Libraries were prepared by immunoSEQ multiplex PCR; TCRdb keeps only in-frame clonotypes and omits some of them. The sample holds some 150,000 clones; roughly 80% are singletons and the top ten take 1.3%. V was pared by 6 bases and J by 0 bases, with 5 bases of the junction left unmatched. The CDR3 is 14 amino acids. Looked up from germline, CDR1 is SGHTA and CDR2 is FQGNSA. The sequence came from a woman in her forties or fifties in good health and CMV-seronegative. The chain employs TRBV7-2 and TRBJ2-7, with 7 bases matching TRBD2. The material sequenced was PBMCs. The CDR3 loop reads CASRRRTSSYEQYF. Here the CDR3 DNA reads TGTGCCAGCAGGCGCCGGACTAGCTCCTACGAGCAGTACTTC.